This T cell receptor (beta chain) was retrieved from a study of cytomegalovirus exposure and HLA in healthy donors. Primers: 60 Vbeta forward and 13 Jbeta reverse. Only in-frame clones appear in the TCRdb table, and some are missing; sequencing was by immunoSEQ multiplex PCR. The sample has 200,000 to 250,000 clones, more than 60% seen once. The CDR3 runs to 15 residues. Germline-derived CDR1 and CDR2 are SGHRS and YFSETQ. Trimming removed 4 bases from V and 9 bases from J; junction bases left unmatched: 13. Sequenced material: PBMCs. This chain links TRBV5-1 with TRBJ2-4; 7 bases match TRBD1. The sequence was obtained from a woman in her twenties or thirties in good health and CMV-seronegative. In DNA, the CDR3 is TGCGCCAGCAGCCTAACAGGGGATTCAGAAGGCATTCAGTACTTC. Protein product: CASSLTGDSEGIQYF.